These 14 T cell receptor beta chains originate from one sample sequenced in a study of OX40 agonist ivuxolimab in advanced cancers. Clones were read by immunoSEQ multiplex PCR, and TCRdb kept only the in-frame ones, dropping some. In the table there are about 45,000 clones, more than 80% of which are singletons. The source material was CD4+ or CD8+ T cells sorted from blood, sampled in a trial of the OX40 agonist ivuxolimab. The receptor source for this set is an adult with an advanced solid tumor such as melanoma, head and neck, liver or kidney cancer.

Only one count was recorded for this clone. The J gene is TRBJ1-1, the V gene TRBV7-8; no clear D. Germline CDR1 reads SGHVS; CDR2 reads FQNEAQ. The CDR3 contains 16 residues. Between the trimmed V and J ends, which lost 5 bases and 0 bases, there was a span of 16 bases. The DNA for the CDR3 is TGTGCCAGCAGCCCGGGCCCCACTGGGGTGAACACTGAAGCTTTCTTT. It encodes CASSPGPTGVNTEAFF.

The V call is TRBV13, the J call TRBJ2-1; TRBD2 aligns across 7 bases. Trimming cost V 7 bases and J 7 bases; bases outside gene matches: 7. The CDR3 is 13 amino acids. Germline V CDR1 and CDR2: PRHDT, FYEKMQ (reference sequence). The CDR3 spells CASKGTTDNEQFF. The CDR3 DNA follows: TGTGCCAGCAAGGGGACTACGGATAATGAGCAGTTCTTC.

The rearrangement joins TRBV28 to TRBJ2-7; a possible D gene is TRBD2 (6 bases). Germline values: CDR1 MDHEN, CDR2 SYDVKM. The CDR3 contains 15 residues. V was cut by 3 bases and J by 0 bases, with 12 bases left in between. This CDR3 is CASSFVAEDSYEQYF. The DNA for the CDR3 is TGTGCCAGCAGTTTCGTAGCGGAGGACTCCTACGAGCAGTACTTC.

This clone was counted a few times. V and J are TRBV4-1 and TRBJ1-1; D gene ambiguous. V lost 0 bases and J 10 bases, leaving 9 bases between the germline ends. Germline V CDR1 and CDR2: MGHRA, YSYEKL. This CDR3 is built from 12 residues. The chain's CDR3 is CASSQDAYGAFF. CDR3 DNA: TGCGCCAGCAGCCAAGACGCTTACGGAGCTTTCTTT.

This clone appeared a few times. CDR3 in amino acids: CSVEVNRAAFF. The DNA for the CDR3 is TGCAGCGTTGAAGTAAACAGGGCAGCTTTCTTT. The V and J genes are TRBV29-1 and TRBJ1-1, with D perhaps matching TRBD1 (6 bases). The CDR3 contains 11 residues. Germline-derived CDR1 and CDR2 are SQVTM and ANQGSEA. Trimming removed 1 base at V and 10 bases at J, with 10 bases between.

This clone has just one count. V usage is TRBV7-6 and J usage is TRBJ2-7, with D perhaps TRBD2 (6 bases). Germline V gene data show CDR1 as SGHVS and CDR2 as FNYEAQ. V lost 3 bases and J 3 bases, leaving 12 bases between the germline ends. This CDR3 has 14 residues. CDR3 sequence: CASSFGGFGYEQYF. The CDR3 DNA reads TGTGCCAGCAGCTTTGGGGGGTTCGGCTACGAGCAGTACTTC.

This rearrangement joins TRBV6-5 to TRBJ2-5, with 9 bases matching TRBD2. V lost 4 bases and J lost 5; bases outside the gene matches: 8. Germline CDR1 is MNHEY and CDR2 is SVGAGI. The CDR3 extends over 15 amino acids. CDR3 in amino acids: CASSSRGGGVETQYF. For the CDR3, the DNA is TGTGCCAGCAGTTCTCGCGGCGGGGGGGTGGAGACCCAGTACTTC.

A few counts support this clone. The chain combines TRBV12-5 with TRBJ1-2; unclear D gene. Germline lookup yields CDR1 LGHNT and CDR2 FRNRAP. V was clipped by 6 bases and J by 6 bases, with 14 bases between them. The CDR3 runs 13 residues. The CDR3 DNA is TGTGCTAGTGGCCTCACCCATAGGAATGGCTACACCTTC. Protein sequence: CASGLTHRNGYTF.

This clone has just one count. The chain carries TRBV28 and TRBJ2-7, with a tentative D call TRBD1 (5 bases). The V end lost 3 bases, the J end lost 4 bases, and 10 bases lay between the germline ends. The CDR3 contains 13 residues. Germline lookup yields CDR1 MDHEN and CDR2 SYDVKM. The CDR3 DNA sequence: TGTGCCAGCAGTTTGAACGACAGATACGAGCAGTACTTC. Protein: CASSLNDRYEQYF.

V and J are TRBV6-5 and TRBJ2-7, with 7 bases matching TRBD2. Germline assignment: CDR1 MNHEY and CDR2 SVGAGI. The CDR3 consists of 15 residues. Unmatched junction bases numbered 9, after V lost 2 bases and J lost 5 bases. The DNA of the CDR3 is TGTGCCAGCAGTTACGGGCAGCGGGAAGTGGACGAGCAGTACTTC. This gives the protein CASSYGQREVDEQYF.

Notes on this clone: The same CDR3 also results from other DNA sequences found in this sample. The V call is TRBV25-1, the J call TRBJ1-2, with a tentative D call TRBD1 (5 bases). V lost 4 bases, J lost 8 bases, and 20 bases lay in between. Germline V gene lookup returns CDR1 MGHDK and CDR2 SYGVNS. The length of the CDR3 is 15 residues. In nucleotides, the CDR3 is TGTGCCAGCAGTGGGACGGGGACTGGACGTTACGGCTACACCTTC. Encoded protein: CASSGTGTGRYGYTF.

This clone was counted between two and nine times. This chain links TRBV20-1 with TRBJ1-1; TRBD1 matches at 7 bases. This CDR3 is built from 11 residues. V was clipped by 7 bases and J by 8 bases; unmatched bases: 7. Germline CDR1 and CDR2: DFQATT and SNEGSKA (reference sequence). CDR3 in amino acids: CSVTGATEAFF. The CDR3, as DNA: TGCAGTGTCACAGGGGCCACCGAAGCTTTCTTT.

V usage is TRBV5-1 and J usage is TRBJ2-5; 10 positions agree with TRBD2. CDR1 SGHRS and CDR2 YFSETQ come from the germline V gene. The CDR3 has 19 amino acids. Losses at the gene ends were 0 bases for V and 3 bases for J; bases not matched to a gene: 14. CDR3 coding DNA: TGCGCCAGCAGCTTGGGCCCCTTGGGAGCGGGAGGGCCAAAAGAGACCCAGTACTTC. This encodes CASSLGPLGAGGPKETQYF.

The V call is TRBV27, the J call TRBJ2-2; 9 bases are shared with TRBD1. Per germline, CDR1 MNHEY and CDR2 SMNVEV (reference sequence). V lost 0 bases to trimming and J lost 6 bases; unmatched junction nucleotides: 5. This CDR3 region has 16 residues. In nucleotides, the CDR3 is TGTGCCAGCAGTTTATCGGGGACAGGGAGGCCCGGGGAGCTGTTTTTT. Translated: CASSLSGTGRPGELFF.